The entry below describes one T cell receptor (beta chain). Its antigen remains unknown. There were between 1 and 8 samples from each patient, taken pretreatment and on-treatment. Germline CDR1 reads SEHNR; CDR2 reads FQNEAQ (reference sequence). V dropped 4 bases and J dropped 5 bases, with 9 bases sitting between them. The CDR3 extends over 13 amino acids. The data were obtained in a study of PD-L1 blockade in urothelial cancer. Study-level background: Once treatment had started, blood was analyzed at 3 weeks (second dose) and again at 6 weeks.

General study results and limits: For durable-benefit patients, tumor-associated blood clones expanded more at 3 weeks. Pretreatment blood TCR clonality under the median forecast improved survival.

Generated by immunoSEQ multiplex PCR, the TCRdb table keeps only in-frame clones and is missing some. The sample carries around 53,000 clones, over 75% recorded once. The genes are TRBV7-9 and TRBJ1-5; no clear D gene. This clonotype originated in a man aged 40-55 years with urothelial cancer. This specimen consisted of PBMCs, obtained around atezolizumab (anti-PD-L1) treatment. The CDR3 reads CASSWRADQPQHF. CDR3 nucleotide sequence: TGTGCCAGCAGCTGGAGGGCCGATCAGCCCCAGCATTTT.